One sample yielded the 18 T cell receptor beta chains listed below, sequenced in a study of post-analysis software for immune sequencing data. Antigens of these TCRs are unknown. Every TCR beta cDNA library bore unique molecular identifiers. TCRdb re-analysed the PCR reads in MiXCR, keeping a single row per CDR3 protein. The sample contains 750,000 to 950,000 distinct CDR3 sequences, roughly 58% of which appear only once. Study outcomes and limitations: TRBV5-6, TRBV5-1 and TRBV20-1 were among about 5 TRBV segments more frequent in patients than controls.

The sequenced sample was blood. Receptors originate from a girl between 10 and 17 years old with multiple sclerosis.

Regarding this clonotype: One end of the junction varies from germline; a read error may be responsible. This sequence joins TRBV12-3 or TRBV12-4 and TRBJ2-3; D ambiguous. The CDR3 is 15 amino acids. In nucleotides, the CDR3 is TGTACCAGCAGTTTCGGGCAGCTAAGCACAGATACGCAGTATTTT. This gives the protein CTSSFGQLSTDTQYF.

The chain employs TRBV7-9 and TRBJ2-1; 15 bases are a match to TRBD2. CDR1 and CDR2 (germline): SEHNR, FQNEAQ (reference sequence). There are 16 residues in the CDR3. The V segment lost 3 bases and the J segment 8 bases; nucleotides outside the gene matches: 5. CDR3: CASSFGLAGGKDEQFF. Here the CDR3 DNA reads TGTGCCAGCAGCTTCGGACTAGCGGGGGGGAAGGATGAGCAGTTCTTC.

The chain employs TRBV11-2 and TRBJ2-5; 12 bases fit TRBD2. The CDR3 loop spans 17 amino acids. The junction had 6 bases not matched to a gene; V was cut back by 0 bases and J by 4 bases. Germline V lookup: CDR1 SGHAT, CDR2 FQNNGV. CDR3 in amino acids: CASSLDGLAGIGETQYF. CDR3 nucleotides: TGTGCCAGCAGCTTAGATGGACTAGCGGGGATAGGAGAGACCCAGTACTTC.

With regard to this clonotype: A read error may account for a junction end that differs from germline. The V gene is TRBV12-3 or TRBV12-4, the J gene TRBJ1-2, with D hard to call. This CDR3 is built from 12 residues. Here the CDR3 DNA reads TGTGCCGGCAGTCCTGAGGGCCAAGGCTACACCTTC. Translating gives CAGSPEGQGYTF.

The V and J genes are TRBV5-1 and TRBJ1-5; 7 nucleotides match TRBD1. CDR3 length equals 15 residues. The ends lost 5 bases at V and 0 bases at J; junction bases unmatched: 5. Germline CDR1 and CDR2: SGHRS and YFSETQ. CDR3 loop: CASSWDSNSNQPQHF. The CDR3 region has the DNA TGCGCCAGCAGTTGGGACAGCAATAGCAATCAGCCCCAGCATTTT.

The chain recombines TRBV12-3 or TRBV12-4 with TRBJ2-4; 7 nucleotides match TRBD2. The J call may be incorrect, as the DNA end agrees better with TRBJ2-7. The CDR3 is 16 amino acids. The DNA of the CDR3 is TGTGCCAGCAGTTTTAGGCAGGGAGGGCAACTCTACGAGCAGTACTTC. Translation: CASSFRQGGQLYEQYF.

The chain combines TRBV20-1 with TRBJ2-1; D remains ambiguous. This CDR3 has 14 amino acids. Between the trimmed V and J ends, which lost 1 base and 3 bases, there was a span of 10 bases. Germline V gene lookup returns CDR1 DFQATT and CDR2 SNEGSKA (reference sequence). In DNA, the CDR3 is TGCAGTGCTAGAGTGTTAGTGGGCTACAATGAGCAGTTCTTC. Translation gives CSARVLVGYNEQFF.

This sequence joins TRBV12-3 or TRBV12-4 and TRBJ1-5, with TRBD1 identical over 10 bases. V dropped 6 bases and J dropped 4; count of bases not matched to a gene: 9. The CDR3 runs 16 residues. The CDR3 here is CASSYLSGQGNQPQHF. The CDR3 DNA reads TGTGCCAGCAGCTACCTTTCGGGACAGGGGAATCAGCCCCAGCATTTT.

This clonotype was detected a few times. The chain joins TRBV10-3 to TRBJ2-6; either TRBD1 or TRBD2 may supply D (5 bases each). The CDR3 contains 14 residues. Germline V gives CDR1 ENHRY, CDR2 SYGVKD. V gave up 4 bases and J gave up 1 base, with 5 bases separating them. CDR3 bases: TGTGCCATCAGTGGGGGGTCTGGGGCCAACGTCCTGACTTTC. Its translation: CAISGGSGANVLTF.

CDR3: CSTLTGDQYF. The DNA for the CDR3 is TGCAGTACCCTGACAGGGGATCAGTACTTC. The rearrangement links TRBV20-1 to TRBJ2-4, with 8 bases identical to TRBD1. V lost 8 bases and J lost 12; bases outside the gene matches: 6. This CDR3 has 10 amino acids. Germline-derived CDR1 and CDR2 are DFQATT and SNEGSKA (reference sequence).

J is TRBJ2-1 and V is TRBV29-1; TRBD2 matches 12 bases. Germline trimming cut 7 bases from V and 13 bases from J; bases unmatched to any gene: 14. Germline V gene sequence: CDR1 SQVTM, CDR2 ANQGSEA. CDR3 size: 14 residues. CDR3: CSASRLAGERTQFF. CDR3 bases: TGCAGCGCTTCCCGACTAGCGGGGGAGAGGACCCAGTTCTTC.

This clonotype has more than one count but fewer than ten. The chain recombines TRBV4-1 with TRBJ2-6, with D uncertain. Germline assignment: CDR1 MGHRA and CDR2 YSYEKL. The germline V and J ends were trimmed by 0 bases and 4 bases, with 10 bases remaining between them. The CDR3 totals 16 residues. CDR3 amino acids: CASSQERESGANVLTF. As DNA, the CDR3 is TGCGCCAGCAGCCAAGAAAGGGAATCCGGGGCCAACGTCCTGACTTTC.

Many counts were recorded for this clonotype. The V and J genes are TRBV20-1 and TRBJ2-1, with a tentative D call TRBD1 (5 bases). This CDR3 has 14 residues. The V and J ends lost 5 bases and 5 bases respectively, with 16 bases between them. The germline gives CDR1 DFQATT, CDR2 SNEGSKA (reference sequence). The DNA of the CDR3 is TGCAGTGCTCCTGGGGCCTCCGATCACAATGAGCAGTTCTTC. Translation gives CSAPGASDHNEQFF.

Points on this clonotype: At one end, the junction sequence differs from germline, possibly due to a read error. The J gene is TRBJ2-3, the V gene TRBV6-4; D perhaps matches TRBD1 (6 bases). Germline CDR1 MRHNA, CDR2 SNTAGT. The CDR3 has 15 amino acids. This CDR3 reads CACSDSGAPTDTQYF. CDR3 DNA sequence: TGTGCCTGCAGTGACTCAGGGGCCCCCACAGATACGCAGTATTTT.

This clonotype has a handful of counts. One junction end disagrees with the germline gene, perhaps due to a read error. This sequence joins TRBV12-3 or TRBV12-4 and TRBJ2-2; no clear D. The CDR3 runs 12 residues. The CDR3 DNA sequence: TGTGCCAGTAGTTTAGGATCCGGGGAGCTGTTTTTT. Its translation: CASSLGSGELFF.

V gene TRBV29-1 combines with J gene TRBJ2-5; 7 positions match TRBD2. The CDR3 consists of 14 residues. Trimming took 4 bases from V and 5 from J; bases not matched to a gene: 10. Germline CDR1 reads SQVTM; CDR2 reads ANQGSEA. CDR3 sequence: CSVVVAGPLETQYF. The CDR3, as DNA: TGCAGCGTTGTTGTAGCGGGCCCGCTGGAGACCCAGTACTTC.

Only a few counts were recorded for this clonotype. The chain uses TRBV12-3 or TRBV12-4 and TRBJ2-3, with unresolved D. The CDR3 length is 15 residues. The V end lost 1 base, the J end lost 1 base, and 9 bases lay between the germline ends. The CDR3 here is CASSLVAPGTDTQYF. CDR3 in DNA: TGTGCCAGCAGTTTAGTTGCCCCCGGCACAGATACGCAGTATTTT.

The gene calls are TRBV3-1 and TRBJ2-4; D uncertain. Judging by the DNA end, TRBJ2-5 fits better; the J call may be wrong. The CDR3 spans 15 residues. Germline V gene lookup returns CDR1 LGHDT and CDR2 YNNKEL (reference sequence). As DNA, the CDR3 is TGTGCCAGCAGCGACACACTCTACGCTCAAGAGACCCAGTACTTC. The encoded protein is CASSDTLYAQETQYF.